Listed below are T cell receptor beta chains from one sample, sequenced in a study of identical twins. TCRdb itself ran the 5' RACE reads through MiXCR, one entry per CDR3 protein. The profile shows 1.5 million to 2 million distinct CDR3 sequences, around 33% of them singletons. Sequenced material: cord blood. The receptors here all came from a newborn girl in good health. CDR3s include the opening cysteine and the closing phenylalanine or tryptophan. The D gene is left open where the match is weak. The size of a clone is reported for some rows only, either as once, few or many, or as a class for expanded clones.

CDR3nt: TGTGCCAGCAGTATGACCAGCACAGATACGCAGTATTTT
CDR3aa: CASSMTSTDTQYF
d_gene: .
abundance: few
j_gene: TRBJ2-3
v_gene: TRBV19

CDR3nt: TGTGCCAGCAGCTTCTTCCAGGGTTCTGGGGCCAACGTCCTGACTTTC
CDR3aa: CASSFFQGSGANVLTF
d_gene: .
abundance: few
j_gene: TRBJ2-6
v_gene: TRBV7-2

CDR3nt: TGCAGTGCTAGAGGGCGAGGTCAGGACTACTCCTACGAGCAGTACTTC
CDR3aa: CSARGRGQDYSYEQYF
d_gene: .
abundance: few
j_gene: TRBJ2-7
v_gene: TRBV20-1

CDR3nt: TGTGCCAGCAGTTACGGCCATTCACCCCTCCACTTT
CDR3aa: CASSYGHSPLHF
d_gene: .
abundance: few
j_gene: TRBJ1-6
v_gene: TRBV6-5

CDR3nt: TGTGCCAGCAGCCAAGATCAAAGGACAGCTAACTATGGCTACACCTTC
CDR3aa: CASSQDQRTANYGYTF
d_gene: .
abundance: few
j_gene: TRBJ1-2
v_gene: TRBV4-2

CDR3nt: TGCGCCAGCAGGATAACTAGCGGGGGGGCCTATGAGCAGTTCTTC
CDR3aa: CASRITSGGAYEQFF
d_gene: TRBD2
abundance: .
j_gene: TRBJ2-1
v_gene: TRBV5-1

CDR3nt: TGCGCCAGCAGCTTGGGATTGGGGGGGACTAGCAGCGACAATGAGCAGTACTTC
CDR3aa: CASSLGLGGTSSDNEQYF
d_gene: TRBD2
abundance: .
j_gene: TRBJ2-5
v_gene: TRBV5-1

CDR3nt: TGTGCCAGCAGCCAGTGGTTCTCTGGAAACACCATATATTTT
CDR3aa: CASSQWFSGNTIYF
d_gene: .
abundance: .
j_gene: TRBJ1-3
v_gene: TRBV7-2

CDR3nt: TGCGCCAGCAGCCCACAGGGGGCGGTGAATACGCAGTATTTT
CDR3aa: CASSPQGAVNTQYF
d_gene: TRBD1
abundance: few
j_gene: TRBJ2-3
v_gene: TRBV5-1

CDR3nt: TGTGCCAGCAGTCAGGGGAGTAACTATGGCTACACCTTC
CDR3aa: CASSQGSNYGYTF
d_gene: .
abundance: many
j_gene: TRBJ1-2
v_gene: TRBV3-1

CDR3nt: TGTGCCATCAGTGCAGGGGGCTTTGAAAAACTGTTTTTT
CDR3aa: CAISAGGFEKLFF
d_gene: TRBD1
abundance: few
j_gene: TRBJ1-4
v_gene: TRBV10-3

CDR3nt: TGCAGCGTTGTCGGTCTTAGGAATGAGCAGTTCTTC
CDR3aa: CSVVGLRNEQFF
d_gene: .
abundance: many
j_gene: TRBJ2-1
v_gene: TRBV29-1

CDR3nt: TGTGCCAGCAGCTTTCGGGACAGGGTTCGGACTGAAGCTTTCTTT
CDR3aa: CASSFRDRVRTEAFF
d_gene: TRBD1
abundance: few
j_gene: TRBJ1-1
v_gene: TRBV7-9

CDR3nt: TGTGCCAGCAGTCCCCATCGCCCCAGCCAAAGCAATCGGCCCTACGAGCAGTACTTC
CDR3aa: CASSPHRPSQSNRPYEQYF
d_gene: .
abundance: .
j_gene: TRBJ2-7
v_gene: TRBV12-3/TRBV12-4

CDR3nt: TGTGCCATCAGGGACCAGCGGGCCACCTACGAGCAGTACTTC
CDR3aa: CAIRDQRATYEQYF
d_gene: .
abundance: few
j_gene: TRBJ2-7
v_gene: TRBV10-3

CDR3nt: TGCAGTGCTAGGCCTCATCGGCCCTTCAATGAAAAACTGTTTTTT
CDR3aa: CSARPHRPFNEKLFF
d_gene: .
abundance: few
j_gene: TRBJ1-4
v_gene: TRBV20-1

CDR3nt: TGTGCCAGCAGATCCGTAGCGGGCCCCTACAATGAGCAGTTCTTC
CDR3aa: CASRSVAGPYNEQFF
d_gene: TRBD2
abundance: .
j_gene: TRBJ2-1
v_gene: TRBV12-3/TRBV12-4

CDR3nt: TGTGCCGGCAGCTTAGTTGCCGGGACAGGGTCGGCTTTCTTT
CDR3aa: CAGSLVAGTGSAFF
d_gene: TRBD1
abundance: .
j_gene: TRBJ1-1
v_gene: TRBV7-8

CDR3nt: TGTGCCAGCAGTTACGACTGGCTGAGTGCGGGGCCCTACGAGCAGTACTTC
CDR3aa: CASSYDWLSAGPYEQYF
d_gene: .
abundance: .
j_gene: TRBJ2-7
v_gene: TRBV6-5

CDR3nt: TGTGCCACCAGTGGTGACGGACCAGAAAGCTCCTACAATGAGCAGTTCTTC
CDR3aa: CATSGDGPESSYNEQFF
d_gene: .
abundance: .
j_gene: TRBJ2-1
v_gene: TRBV24-1

CDR3nt: TGTGCCAGCAGTTTTACTAGCCGGGGCTTGAACACCGGGGAGCTGTTTTTT
CDR3aa: CASSFTSRGLNTGELFF
d_gene: .
abundance: .
j_gene: TRBJ2-2
v_gene: TRBV12-3/TRBV12-4

CDR3nt: TGTGCCAGCAGCACATCTTGGGGCCCTTTACGTGAGCAGTACTTC
CDR3aa: CASSTSWGPLREQYF
d_gene: .
abundance: .
j_gene: TRBJ2-5
v_gene: TRBV7-2

CDR3nt: TGTGCCAGCAGCGTTCGCCGGGACACTAACTATGGCTACACCTTC
CDR3aa: CASSVRRDTNYGYTF
d_gene: .
abundance: few
j_gene: TRBJ1-2
v_gene: TRBV7-6

CDR3nt: TGTGCCAGCAGCTTGAGCGGGACCTATTACAATGAGCAGTTCTTC
CDR3aa: CASSLSGTYYNEQFF
d_gene: TRBD2
abundance: many
j_gene: TRBJ2-1
v_gene: TRBV5-4